The 5 T cell receptor beta chains listed next were all sequenced from one sample in a study of graft-versus-host responses after intestinal transplantation. Their target antigens are unknown. Produced via immunoSEQ multiplex PCR; TCRdb's table is partial and in-frame only. The sample consists of about 90,000 clones, more than 85% of them appearing once. The sequences come from unstimulated CD8+ T cells sorted from spleen or lymph node cells, collected before intestinal transplant. The source is a human donor who received an intestinal transplant.

This rearrangement joins TRBV5-1 to TRBJ1-1; D is ambiguous. The germline gives CDR1 SGHRS, CDR2 YFSETQ. V was pared by 5 bases and J by 1 base, with 6 bases between. The CDR3 spans 12 residues. The DNA of the CDR3 is TGCGCCAGCAGGACGGGGAACACTGAAGCTTTCTTT. This gives the protein CASRTGNTEAFF.

V gene TRBV7-6 combines with J gene TRBJ1-1, with 7 bases that match TRBD1. CDR3 length equals 15 residues. Trimming took 5 bases from V and 4 from J; bases not matched to a gene: 10. Germline CDR1 and CDR2: SGHVS and FNYEAQ. The DNA for the CDR3 is TGTGCCAGCAGCAAACAGGGGCAGGATGGCACTGAAGCTTTCTTT. Protein sequence: CASSKQGQDGTEAFF. The full variable domain, its missing parts supplied by reference TRBV7-6 and TRBJ1-1, is GAGVSQSPRYKVTKRGQDVALRCDPISGHVSLYWYRQALGQGPEFLTYFNYEAQQDKSGLPNDRFSAERPEGSISTLTIQRTEQRDSAMYRCASSKQGQDGTEAFFGQGTRLTVV.

There are a few counts of this clone. The chain couples TRBV2 to TRBJ2-5; 10 bases match TRBD2. Per the germline V gene, CDR1 is SNHLY and CDR2 is FYNNEI. The CDR3 is 16 amino acids. V shed 2 bases and J 4 bases; nucleotides not matched to a gene: 7. CDR3 nucleotide sequence: TGTGCCAGCAGTGAAACAGCGGGGGGGCGAGGAGAGACCCAGTACTTC. Translating it yields CASSETAGGRGETQYF.

The V gene is TRBV5-1, the J gene TRBJ1-2; D not certain. The CDR3 sequence is 18 residues long. The germline gives CDR1 SGHRS, CDR2 YFSETQ. Trimming took 4 bases from V and 5 from J, leaving 27 bases between them. The CDR3 DNA follows: TGCGCCAGCAGCCCAGGTCCCCCAGGTAGTGGAAAAGAATATGGCTACACCTTC. This sequence encodes CASSPGPPGSGKEYGYTF.

The gene calls are TRBV30 and TRBJ2-1; no definite D call. CDR3 length equals 15 residues. V lost 5 bases to trimming and J lost 5 bases, with 19 bases between them. Germline V gene lookup returns CDR1 GTSNPN and CDR2 SVGIG (reference sequence). DNA for the CDR3: TGTGCCTGGGATCATATGGCTAGGAAAGACAATGAGCAGTTCTTC. Encoded protein: CAWDHMARKDNEQFF.